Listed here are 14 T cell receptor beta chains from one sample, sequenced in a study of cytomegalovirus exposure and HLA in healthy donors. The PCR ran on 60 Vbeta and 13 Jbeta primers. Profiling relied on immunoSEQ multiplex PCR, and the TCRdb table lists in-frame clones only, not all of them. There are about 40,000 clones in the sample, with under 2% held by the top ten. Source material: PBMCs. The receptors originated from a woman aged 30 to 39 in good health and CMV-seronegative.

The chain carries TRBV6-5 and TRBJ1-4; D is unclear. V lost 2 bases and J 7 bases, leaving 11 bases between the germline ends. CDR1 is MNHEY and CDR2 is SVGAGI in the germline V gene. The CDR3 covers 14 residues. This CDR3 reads CASSYADTPEKLFF. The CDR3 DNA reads TGTGCCAGCAGTTACGCAGACACCCCTGAAAAACTGTTTTTT.

CDR3 in amino acids: CASSMGQVNTEAFF. The CDR3 DNA reads as TGCGCCAGCAGCATGGGACAGGTAAACACTGAAGCTTTCTTT. The chain is built from TRBV5-1 and TRBJ1-1; 8 positions agree with TRBD1. This CDR3 spans 14 amino acids. Germline V lookup: CDR1 SGHRS, CDR2 YFSETQ. J was trimmed by 2 bases and V by 4 bases; bases with no gene match: 4.

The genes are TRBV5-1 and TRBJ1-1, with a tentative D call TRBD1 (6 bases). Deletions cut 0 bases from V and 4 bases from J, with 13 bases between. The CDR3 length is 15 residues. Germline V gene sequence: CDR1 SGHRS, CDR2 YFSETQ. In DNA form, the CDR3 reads TGCGCCAGCAGCTTGGCTAGGGGGGGCGGCACTGAAGCTTTCTTT. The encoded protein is CASSLARGGGTEAFF.

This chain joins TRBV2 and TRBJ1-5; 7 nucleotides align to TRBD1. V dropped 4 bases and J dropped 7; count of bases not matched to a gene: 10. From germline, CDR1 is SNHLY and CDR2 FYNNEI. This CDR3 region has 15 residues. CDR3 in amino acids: CASSGQGVRGQPQHF. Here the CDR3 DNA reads TGTGCCAGCAGTGGACAGGGTGTAAGAGGACAGCCCCAGCATTTT.

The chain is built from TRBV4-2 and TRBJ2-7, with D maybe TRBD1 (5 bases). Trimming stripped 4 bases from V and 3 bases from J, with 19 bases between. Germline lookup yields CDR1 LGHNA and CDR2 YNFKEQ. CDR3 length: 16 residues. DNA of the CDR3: TGTGCCAGCAGCCCTTATCTTCCGACAGAAAACTACGAGCAGTACTTC. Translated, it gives CASSPYLPTENYEQYF.

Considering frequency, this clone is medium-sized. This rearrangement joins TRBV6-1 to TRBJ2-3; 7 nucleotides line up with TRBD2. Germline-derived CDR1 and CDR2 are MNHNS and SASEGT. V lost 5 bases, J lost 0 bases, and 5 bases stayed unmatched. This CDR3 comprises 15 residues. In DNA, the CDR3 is TGTGCCAGCAGTCCCTATAGCGGGAGCACAGATACGCAGTATTTT. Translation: CASSPYSGSTDTQYF.

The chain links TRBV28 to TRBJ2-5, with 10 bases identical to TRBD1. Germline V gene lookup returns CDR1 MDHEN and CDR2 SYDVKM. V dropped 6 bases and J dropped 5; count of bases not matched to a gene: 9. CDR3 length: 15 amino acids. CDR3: CASRFPGQGSETQYF. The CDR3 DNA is TGTGCCAGCAGGTTCCCGGGACAGGGGTCGGAGACCCAGTACTTC. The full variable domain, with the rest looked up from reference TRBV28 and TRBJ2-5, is DVKVTQSSRYLVKRTGEKVFLECVQDMDHENMFWYRQDPGLGLRLIYFSYDVKMKEKGDIPEGYSVSREKKERFSLILESASTNQTSMYLCASRFPGQGSETQYFGPGTRLLVL.

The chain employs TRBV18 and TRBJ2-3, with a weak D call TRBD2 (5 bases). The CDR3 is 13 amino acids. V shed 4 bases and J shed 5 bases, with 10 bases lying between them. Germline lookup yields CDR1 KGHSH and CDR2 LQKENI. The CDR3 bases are TGTGCCAGCTCACGCCGGGATGGAGATACGCAGTATTTT. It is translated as CASSRRDGDTQYF.

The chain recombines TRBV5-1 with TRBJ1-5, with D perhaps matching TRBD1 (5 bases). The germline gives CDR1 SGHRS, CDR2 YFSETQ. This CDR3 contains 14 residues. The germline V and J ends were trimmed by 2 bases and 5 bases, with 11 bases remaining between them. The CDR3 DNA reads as TGCGCCAGCAGCTTATCAGGGTTCGATCAGCCCCAGCATTTT. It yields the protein CASSLSGFDQPQHF.

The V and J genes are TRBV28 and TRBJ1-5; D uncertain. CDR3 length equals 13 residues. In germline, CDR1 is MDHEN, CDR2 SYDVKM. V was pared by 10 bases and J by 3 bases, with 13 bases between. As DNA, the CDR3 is TGTGCCACCAAGAGGCCCGACAATCAGCCCCAGCATTTT. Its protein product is CATKRPDNQPQHF.

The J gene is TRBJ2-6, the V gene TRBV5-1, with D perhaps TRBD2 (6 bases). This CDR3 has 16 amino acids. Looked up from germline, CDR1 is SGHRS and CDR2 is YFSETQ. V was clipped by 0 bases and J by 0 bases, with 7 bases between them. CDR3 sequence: CASSLGGISGANVLTF. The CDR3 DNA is TGCGCCAGCAGCTTGGGCGGGATCTCTGGGGCCAACGTCCTGACTTTC.

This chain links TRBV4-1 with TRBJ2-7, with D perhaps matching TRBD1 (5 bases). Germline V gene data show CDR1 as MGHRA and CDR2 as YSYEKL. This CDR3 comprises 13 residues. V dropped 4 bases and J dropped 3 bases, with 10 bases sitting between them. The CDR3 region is CASSRTQNYEQYF. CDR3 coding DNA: TGCGCCAGCAGCCGGACACAGAACTACGAGCAGTACTTC.

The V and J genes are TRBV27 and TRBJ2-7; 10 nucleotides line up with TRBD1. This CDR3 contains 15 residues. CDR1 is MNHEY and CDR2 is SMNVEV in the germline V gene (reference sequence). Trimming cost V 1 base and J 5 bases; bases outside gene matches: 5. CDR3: CASSLLGDRGHEQYF. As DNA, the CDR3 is TGTGCCAGCAGTTTATTAGGGGACAGGGGTCACGAGCAGTACTTC.

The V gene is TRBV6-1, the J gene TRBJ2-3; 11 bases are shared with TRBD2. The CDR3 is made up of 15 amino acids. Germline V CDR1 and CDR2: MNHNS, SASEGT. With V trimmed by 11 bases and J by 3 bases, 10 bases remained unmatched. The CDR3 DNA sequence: TGTGCCTGTTACTCCGGGACTAGCGGAACAGATACGCAGTATTTT. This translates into CACYSGTSGTDTQYF.